This TCR beta chain is drawn from a study of cytomegalovirus exposure and HLA in healthy donors. Overall study: T cells numbering around 190 million yielded 117 million unique TCR beta sequences in an earlier analysis.

Primers: 60 Vbeta forward and 13 Jbeta reverse. Measured with immunoSEQ multiplex PCR; TCRdb has only the in-frame clones, and not every one. The sample lists around 190,000 clones, roughly three quarters occurring once. A remark on this clone: Its antigen is currently unknown.

Broader study findings: In vitro testing confirmed a few CMV-associated chains as specific for CMV antigens. Rarity marked most TCR sequences, yet some public TCRs occurred in many donors. TCR beta sequences reportedly predicted the HLA-A and HLA-B alleles of most subjects accurately.

In germline, CDR1 is MNHEY, CDR2 SMNVEV (reference sequence). The V gene lost 2 bases and the J gene lost 5 bases, with 13 bases spanning the gap. The CDR3 is made up of 15 amino acids. This sequence was found in a woman between 50 and 59 years old in good health and CMV-seronegative. This rearrangement joins TRBV27 to TRBJ2-1, with D possibly being TRBD2 (6 bases). The source material was PBMCs. The CDR3 protein is CASSLNGGSNNEQFF. CDR3 in DNA: TGTGCCAGCAGTTTAAATGGGGGGTCTAACAATGAGCAGTTCTTC.